These 3 T cell receptor beta chains originate from one sample sequenced in a study of blood T cell repertoires in COVID-19. The protocol was immunoSEQ multiplex PCR, while the TCRdb copy is restricted to in-frame clones and leaves out a portion. The sample carries roughly 180,000 clones, 75% to 90% recorded once. The sequencing sample was made of PBMCs or T cells enriched from blood (not recorded which). Receptors were obtained from a woman between 45 and 65 years old who had recovered from COVID-19.

The gene calls are TRBV28 and TRBJ1-6; D unresolved. The CDR3 consists of 19 residues. Trimming removed 6 bases from V and 0 bases from J, with 21 bases in between. Per the germline V gene, CDR1 is MDHEN and CDR2 is SYDVKM. This CDR3 reads CASSRVTYPLSSYNSPLHF. The CDR3 nucleotides read TGTGCCAGCAGCCGCGTTACGTACCCGTTGAGCTCCTATAATTCACCCCTCCACTTT. The full variable domain, its missing parts supplied by reference TRBV28 and TRBJ1-6, is DVKVTQSSRYLVKRTGEKVFLECVQDMDHENMFWYRQDPGLGLRLIYFSYDVKMKEKGDIPEGYSVSREKKERFSLILESASTNQTSMYLCASSRVTYPLSSYNSPLHFGNGTRLTVT.

This chain's CDR3 is CASDLVTNEQFF. In nucleotides, the CDR3 is TGTGCCAGCGACCTAGTTACCAATGAGCAGTTCTTC. This sequence joins TRBV7-9 and TRBJ2-1, with D unclear. This CDR3 region has 12 residues. V was shortened by 8 bases and J by 6 bases, with 11 bases between the two germline ends. CDR1 is SEHNR, CDR2 FQNEAQ, per germline (reference sequence).

The chain couples TRBV19 to TRBJ2-3; 10 positions match TRBD2. Germline loops: CDR1 LNHDA, CDR2 SQIVND (reference sequence). CDR3 size: 15 residues. V lost 7 bases, J lost 1 base, and 5 bases stayed unmatched. DNA of the CDR3: TGTGCCAGTAAACTCGGGACTAGCGGCACAGATACGCAGTATTTT. Protein product: CASKLGTSGTDTQYF.